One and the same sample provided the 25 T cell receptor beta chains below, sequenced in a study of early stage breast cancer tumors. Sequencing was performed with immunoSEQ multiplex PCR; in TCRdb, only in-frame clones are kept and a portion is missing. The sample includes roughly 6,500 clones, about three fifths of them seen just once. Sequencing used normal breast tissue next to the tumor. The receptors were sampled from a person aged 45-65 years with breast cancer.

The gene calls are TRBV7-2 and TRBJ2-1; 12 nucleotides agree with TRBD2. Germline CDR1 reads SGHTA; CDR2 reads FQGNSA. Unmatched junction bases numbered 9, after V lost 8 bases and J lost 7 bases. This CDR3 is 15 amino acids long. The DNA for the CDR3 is TGTGCCAGCCGCAGACTAGCGGGAGTCTCTAATGAGCAGTTCTTC. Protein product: CASRRLAGVSNEQFF.

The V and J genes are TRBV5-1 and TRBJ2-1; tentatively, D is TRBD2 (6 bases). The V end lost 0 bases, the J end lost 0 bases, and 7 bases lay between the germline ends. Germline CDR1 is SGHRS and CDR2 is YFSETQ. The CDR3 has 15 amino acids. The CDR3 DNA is TGCGCCAGCAGCTTGGACGGGAGCTCCTACAATGAGCAGTTCTTC. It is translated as CASSLDGSSYNEQFF.

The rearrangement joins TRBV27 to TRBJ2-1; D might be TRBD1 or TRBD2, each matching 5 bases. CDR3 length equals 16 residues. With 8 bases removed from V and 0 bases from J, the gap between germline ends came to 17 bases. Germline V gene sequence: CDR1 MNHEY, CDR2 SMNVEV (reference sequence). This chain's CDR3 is CASGAGSPDSYNEQFF. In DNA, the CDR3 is TGTGCCAGCGGGGCGGGCTCCCCTGACTCCTACAATGAGCAGTTCTTC.

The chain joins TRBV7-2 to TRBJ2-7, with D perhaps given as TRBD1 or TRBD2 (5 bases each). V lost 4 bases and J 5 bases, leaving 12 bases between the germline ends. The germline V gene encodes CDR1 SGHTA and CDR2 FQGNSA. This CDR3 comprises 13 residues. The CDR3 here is CASSSWGTNEQYF. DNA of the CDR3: TGTGCCAGCAGCTCCTGGGGGACCAACGAGCAGTACTTC.

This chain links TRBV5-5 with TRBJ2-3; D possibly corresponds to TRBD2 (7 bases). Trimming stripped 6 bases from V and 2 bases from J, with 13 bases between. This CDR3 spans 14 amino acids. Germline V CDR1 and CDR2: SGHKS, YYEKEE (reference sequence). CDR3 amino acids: CASNKGGFTDTQYF. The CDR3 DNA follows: TGTGCCAGCAATAAGGGGGGGTTCACAGATACGCAGTATTTT.

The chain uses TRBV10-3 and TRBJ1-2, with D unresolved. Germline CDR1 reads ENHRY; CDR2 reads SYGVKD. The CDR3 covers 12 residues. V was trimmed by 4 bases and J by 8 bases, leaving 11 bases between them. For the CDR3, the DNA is TGTGCCATCAGTGGCTCAGATTGGGGCTACACCTTC. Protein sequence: CAISGSDWGYTF.

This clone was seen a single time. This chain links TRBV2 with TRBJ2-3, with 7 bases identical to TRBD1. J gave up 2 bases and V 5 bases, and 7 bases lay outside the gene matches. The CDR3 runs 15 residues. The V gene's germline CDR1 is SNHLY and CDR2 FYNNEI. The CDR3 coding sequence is TGTGCCAGCAGTTCCCCGGGACAGACCACAGATACGCAGTATTTT. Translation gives CASSSPGQTTDTQYF.

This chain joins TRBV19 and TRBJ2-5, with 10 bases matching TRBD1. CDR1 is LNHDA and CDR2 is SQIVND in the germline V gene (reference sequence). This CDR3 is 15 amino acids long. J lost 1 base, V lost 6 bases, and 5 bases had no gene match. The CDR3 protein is CASRTGGAGQETQYF. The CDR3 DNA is TGTGCCAGTAGGACAGGGGGCGCGGGCCAAGAGACCCAGTACTTC.

In DNA form, the CDR3 reads TGCGCCAGCAGCCAAGGTAACGAGCAGTACTTC. Translation gives CASSQGNEQYF. The chain carries TRBV4-1 and TRBJ2-7; D gene unclear. V was shortened by 1 base and J by 5 bases, with 3 bases between the two germline ends. The CDR3 is made up of 11 amino acids. Germline CDR1 reads MGHRA; CDR2 reads YSYEKL.

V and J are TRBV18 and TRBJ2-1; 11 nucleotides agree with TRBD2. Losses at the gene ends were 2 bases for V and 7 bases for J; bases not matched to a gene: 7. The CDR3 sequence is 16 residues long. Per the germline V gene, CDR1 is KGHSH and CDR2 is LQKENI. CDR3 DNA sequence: TGTGCCAGCTCACCAGTCGCGCTAGCGGGAGGTAATGAGCAGTTCTTC. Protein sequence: CASSPVALAGGNEQFF.

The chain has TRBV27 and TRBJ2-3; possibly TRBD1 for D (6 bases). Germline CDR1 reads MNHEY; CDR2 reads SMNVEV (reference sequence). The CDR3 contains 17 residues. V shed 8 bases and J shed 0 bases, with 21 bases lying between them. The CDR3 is CASFNLGGQGSTDTQYF. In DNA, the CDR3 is TGTGCCAGCTTCAACCTTGGGGGCCAAGGGAGCACAGATACGCAGTATTTT.

The CDR3 here is CASRNRGGEQFF. In DNA form, the CDR3 reads TGTGCCAGCCGTAACAGGGGGGGTGAGCAGTTCTTC. V and J are TRBV6-5 and TRBJ2-1; weak D call: TRBD1 (8 bases). Germline loops: CDR1 MNHEY, CDR2 SVGAGI. Trimming removed 8 bases from V and 9 bases from J, with 14 bases in between. CDR3 length: 12 amino acids.

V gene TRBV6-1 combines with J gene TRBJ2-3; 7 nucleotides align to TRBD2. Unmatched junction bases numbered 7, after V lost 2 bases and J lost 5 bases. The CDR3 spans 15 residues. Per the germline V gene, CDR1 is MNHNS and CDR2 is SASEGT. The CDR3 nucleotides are TGTGCCAGCAGTGAATTTGGGGGGGAGGTAGATACGCAGTATTTT. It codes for CASSEFGGEVDTQYF.

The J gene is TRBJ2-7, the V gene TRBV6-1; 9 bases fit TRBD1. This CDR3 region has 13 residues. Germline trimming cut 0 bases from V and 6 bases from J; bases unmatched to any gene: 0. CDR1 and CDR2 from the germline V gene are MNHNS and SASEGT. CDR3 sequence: CASSEAGQGEQYF. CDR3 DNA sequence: TGTGCCAGCAGTGAAGCGGGACAGGGCGAGCAGTACTTC.

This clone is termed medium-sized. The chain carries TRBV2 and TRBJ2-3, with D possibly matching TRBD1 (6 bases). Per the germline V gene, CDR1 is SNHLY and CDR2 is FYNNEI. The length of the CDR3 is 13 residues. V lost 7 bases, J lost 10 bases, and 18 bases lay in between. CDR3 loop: CASNPGEALAQYF. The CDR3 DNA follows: TGTGCCAGCAACCCAGGGGAAGCCCTCGCGCAGTATTTT.

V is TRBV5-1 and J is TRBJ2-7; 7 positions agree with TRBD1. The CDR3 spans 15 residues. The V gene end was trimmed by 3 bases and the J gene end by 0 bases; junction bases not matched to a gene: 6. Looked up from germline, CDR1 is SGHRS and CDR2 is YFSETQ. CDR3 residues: CASSSGTVDSYEQYF. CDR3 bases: TGCGCCAGCAGCTCCGGGACAGTGGACTCCTACGAGCAGTACTTC.

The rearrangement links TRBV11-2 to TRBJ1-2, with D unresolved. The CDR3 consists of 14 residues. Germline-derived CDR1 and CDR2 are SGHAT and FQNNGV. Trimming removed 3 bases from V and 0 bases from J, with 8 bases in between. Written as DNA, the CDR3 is TGTGCCAGCAGCTTTACCAGGACTAACTATGGCTACACCTTC. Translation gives CASSFTRTNYGYTF.

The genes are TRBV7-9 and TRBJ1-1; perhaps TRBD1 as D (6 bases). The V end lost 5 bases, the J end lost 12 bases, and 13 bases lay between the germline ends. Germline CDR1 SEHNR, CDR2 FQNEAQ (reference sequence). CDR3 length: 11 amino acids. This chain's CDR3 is CASSDTGRPFF. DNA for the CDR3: TGTGCCAGCAGCGACACAGGGAGACCTTTCTTT.

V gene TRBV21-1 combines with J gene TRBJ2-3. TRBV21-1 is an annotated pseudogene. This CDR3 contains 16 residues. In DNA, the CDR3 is TGTGCCAGCAGCAGAGGGAAAGGGGGGTACACAGATACGCAGTATTTT. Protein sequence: CASSRGKGGYTDTQYF.

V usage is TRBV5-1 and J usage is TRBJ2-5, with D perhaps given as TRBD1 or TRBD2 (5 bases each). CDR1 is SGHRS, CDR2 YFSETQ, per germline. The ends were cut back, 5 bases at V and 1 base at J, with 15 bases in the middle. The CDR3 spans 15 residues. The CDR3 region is CASRGTVVSQETQYF. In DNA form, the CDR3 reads TGCGCCAGCAGAGGGACCGTGGTTAGCCAAGAGACCCAGTACTTC.

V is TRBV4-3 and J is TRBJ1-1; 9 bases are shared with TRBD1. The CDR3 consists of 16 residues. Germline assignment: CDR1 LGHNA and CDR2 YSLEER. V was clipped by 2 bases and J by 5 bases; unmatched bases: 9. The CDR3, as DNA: TGCGCCAGCAGCCAACCAAACGACAGGGGGGGAACTGAAGCTTTCTTT. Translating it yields CASSQPNDRGGTEAFF.

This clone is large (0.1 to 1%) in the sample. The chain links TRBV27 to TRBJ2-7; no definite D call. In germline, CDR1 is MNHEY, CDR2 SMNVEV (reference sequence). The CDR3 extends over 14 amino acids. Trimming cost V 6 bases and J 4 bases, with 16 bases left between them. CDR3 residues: CASSPRATLYEQYF. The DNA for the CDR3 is TGTGCCAGCAGCCCTAGGGCAACCTTGTACGAGCAGTACTTC.

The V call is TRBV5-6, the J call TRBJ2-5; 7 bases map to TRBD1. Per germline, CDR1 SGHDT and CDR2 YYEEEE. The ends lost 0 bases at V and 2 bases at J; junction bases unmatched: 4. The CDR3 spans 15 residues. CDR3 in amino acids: CASSLVSRGQETQYF. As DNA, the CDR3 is TGTGCCAGCAGCTTGGTTAGCAGGGGGCAAGAGACCCAGTACTTC.

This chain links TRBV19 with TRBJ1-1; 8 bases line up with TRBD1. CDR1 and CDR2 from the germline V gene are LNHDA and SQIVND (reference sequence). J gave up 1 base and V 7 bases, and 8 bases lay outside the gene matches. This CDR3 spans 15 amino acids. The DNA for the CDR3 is TGTGCCAGTATCCCGACAGGGGTTGGGAACACTGAAGCTTTCTTT. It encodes CASIPTGVGNTEAFF.

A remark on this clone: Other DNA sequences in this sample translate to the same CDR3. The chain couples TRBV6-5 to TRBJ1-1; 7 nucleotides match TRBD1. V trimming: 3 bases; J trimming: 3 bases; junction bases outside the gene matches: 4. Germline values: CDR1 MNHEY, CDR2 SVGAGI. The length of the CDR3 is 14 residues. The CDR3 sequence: CASSYSRGDTEAFF. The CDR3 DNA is TGTGCCAGCAGTTATTCCAGGGGGGACACTGAAGCTTTCTTT.